This T cell receptor beta chain was captured by sequencing in a study of cytomegalovirus exposure and HLA in healthy donors. This PCR relied on a set of 60 Vbeta primers and 13 Jbeta primers. Measured with immunoSEQ multiplex PCR; TCRdb has only the in-frame clones, and not every one. The table has roughly 120,000 clones, 76% seen once. Healthy people donating bone marrow made up the donors. The TCR sequence derives from a man between 45 and 60 years old in good health and CMV-seronegative. The specimen sequenced was PBMCs.

For the CDR3, the DNA is TGTGCCAGCAGTGAGGCGGGGGGACCCTACAATGAGCAGTTCTTC. Translating it yields CASSEAGGPYNEQFF. This chain links TRBV25-1 with TRBJ2-1; TRBD2 agrees at 8 bases. Looked up from germline, CDR1 is MGHDK and CDR2 is SYGVNS. V shed 3 bases, J shed 2 bases, and the junction held 3 bases outside the gene matches. CDR3 length: 15 residues.